This T cell receptor (beta chain) was recorded in a study of T cells in Graves' hyperthyroidism and ophthalmopathy. The CDR3 consists of 16 residues. Germline V CDR1 and CDR2: SGHTA, FQGNSA. Turning to this clonotype: Its specificity is unknown. One end of the junction does not line up with germline, which may come from a read error.

Authors of the study amplified TCR beta CDR3 regions from RNA transcripts. HTBI primers were the set used in a first-round RT-PCR of the TCR CDR3. In TCRdb, the multiplex PCR reads were re-called with MiXCR into one record per CDR3 protein. The sample has hundreds of thousands of distinct CDR3 sequences; around 13% are singletons. Findings and caveats of the study: Ophthalmopathy was model-predicted a median around 6.1 months pre-onset.

Aged 18 to 65, the patients had hyperthyroidism that was newly diagnosed and had lasted under 2 months. Used for diagnoses were clinical symptoms, serum thyroxine and TRAb, thyroid ultrasound and orbital computed tomography. This sequence originates from a woman in her 30s with Graves' hyperthyroidism. V and J are TRBV7-2 and TRBJ2-1; the match to TRBD2 covers 7 bases. The sequencing input was blood. The CDR3 sequence is CASSLGGAGIYNEQFF. The CDR3 DNA reads as TGTGCCAGCAGTTTAGGTGGAGCGGGGATATACAATGAGCAGTTCTTC.